This T cell receptor (beta chain) was recovered during a study of spatial heterogeneity in lung cancer. Study-level background: The authors sequenced available follow-up PBMC samples, taken a median of around two years after resection. A consistent excess of beta-chain over alpha-chain sequences was detected. In raw reads, more than 8.5 appearances on average were recorded for each unique TCR and UMI combination.

Points from the study as a whole: At tumor resection, ubiquitous expanded TCRs were detected in blood more often than later.

CDR1 is DFQATT, CDR2 SNEGSKA, per germline (reference sequence). Germline trimming cut 6 bases from V and 1 base from J; bases unmatched to any gene: 8. The CDR3 runs 16 residues. TCRdb processed the 5' RACE reads anew with MiXCR; each CDR3 protein has one entry. The sample contains about 47,000 distinct CDR3 sequences, roughly 7% of which appear only once. Documented time point: blood at routine non-recurrence follow-up after resection. Whole RNA came from tumor, nontumor lung or frozen PBMC and was sequenced without being sorted. This clonotype was counted ten times or more. Its specificity is unknown.

This chain links TRBV20-1 with TRBJ2-3, with 12 nucleotides matching TRBD2. The TCR comes from a female donor with early-stage non-small cell lung cancer. The sample was PBMCs, taken at follow-up. The CDR3 nucleotides are TGCAGTGCCAGAAGACTAGCGGGGGCCCGCACAGATACGCAGTATTTT. Protein: CSARRLAGARTDTQYF.